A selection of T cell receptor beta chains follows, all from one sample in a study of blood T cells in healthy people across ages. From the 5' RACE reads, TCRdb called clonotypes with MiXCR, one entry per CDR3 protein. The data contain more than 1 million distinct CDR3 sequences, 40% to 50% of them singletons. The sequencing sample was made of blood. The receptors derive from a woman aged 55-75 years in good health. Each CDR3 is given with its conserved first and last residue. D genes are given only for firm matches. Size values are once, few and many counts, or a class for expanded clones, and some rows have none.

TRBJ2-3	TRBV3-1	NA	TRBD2	TGTGCCAGCAGCCAACTAGCGGGAGGCACGGATACGCAGTATTTT	CASSQLAGGTDTQYF
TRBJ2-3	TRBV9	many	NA	TGTGCCAGCAGCGTCGTTCGGACAGATACGCAGTATTTT	CASSVVRTDTQYF
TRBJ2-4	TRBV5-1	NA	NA	TGCGCCAGCAGGTCGAATGTAGCCAAAAACATTCAGTACTTC	CASRSNVAKNIQYF
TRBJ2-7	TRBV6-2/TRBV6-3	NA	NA	TGTGCCAGCAGTTACCAAACAGGGCGTCCCCTCTACGAGCAGTACTTC	CASSYQTGRPLYEQYF
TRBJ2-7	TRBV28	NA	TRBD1	TGTGCCAGCAGACCACAGGGGGCGCGAGAGCAGTACTTC	CASRPQGAREQYF
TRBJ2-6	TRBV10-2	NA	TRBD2	TGCGCCAGCAAAGCGGGAGGGGCTGGGGCCAACGTCCTGACTTTC	CASKAGGAGANVLTF
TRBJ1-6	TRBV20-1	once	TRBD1	TGCAGTGCTAGATCCACAGGGGGGGTGGGAGTCTCACCCCTCCACTTT	CSARSTGGVGVSPLHF
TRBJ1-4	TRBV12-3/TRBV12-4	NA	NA	TGTGCCAGCAGTTTCGGGACTGAAAATGAAAAACTGTTTTTT	CASSFGTENEKLFF
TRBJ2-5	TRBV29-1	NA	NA	TGCAGCGCTGAGGGGGGTTTCCAAGAGACCCAGTACTTC	CSAEGGFQETQYF
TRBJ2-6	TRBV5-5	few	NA	TGTGCCAGCAGGGACAGTCTCCGGACCCTCTCTGGGGCCAACGTCCTGACTTTC	CASRDSLRTLSGANVLTF
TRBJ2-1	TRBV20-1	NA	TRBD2	TGCAGTGCCGGACTAGTGGGAGGAGATGAGCAGTTCTTC	CSAGLVGGDEQFF
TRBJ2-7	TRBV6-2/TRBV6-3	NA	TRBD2	TGTGCCAGCAGTTTCGGCGGGAGGGCCTACGAGCAGTACTTC	CASSFGGRAYEQYF
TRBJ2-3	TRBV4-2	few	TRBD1	TGTGCCAGCAGCCAAGTGACAGGGGACTTCACAGATCCGCAGTATTTT	CASSQVTGDFTDPQYF
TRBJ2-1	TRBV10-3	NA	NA	TGTGCCATCAGGTGGCAGTTAAACAATGAGCAGTTCTTC	CAIRWQLNNEQFF
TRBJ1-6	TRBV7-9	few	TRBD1	TGTGCCAGCAGCAGCAGGGGGATAGGTTCACCCCTCCACTTT	CASSSRGIGSPLHF
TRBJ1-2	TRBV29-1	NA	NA	TGCAGCGTCCGACCCCTTAACTATGGCTACACCTTC	CSVRPLNYGYTF